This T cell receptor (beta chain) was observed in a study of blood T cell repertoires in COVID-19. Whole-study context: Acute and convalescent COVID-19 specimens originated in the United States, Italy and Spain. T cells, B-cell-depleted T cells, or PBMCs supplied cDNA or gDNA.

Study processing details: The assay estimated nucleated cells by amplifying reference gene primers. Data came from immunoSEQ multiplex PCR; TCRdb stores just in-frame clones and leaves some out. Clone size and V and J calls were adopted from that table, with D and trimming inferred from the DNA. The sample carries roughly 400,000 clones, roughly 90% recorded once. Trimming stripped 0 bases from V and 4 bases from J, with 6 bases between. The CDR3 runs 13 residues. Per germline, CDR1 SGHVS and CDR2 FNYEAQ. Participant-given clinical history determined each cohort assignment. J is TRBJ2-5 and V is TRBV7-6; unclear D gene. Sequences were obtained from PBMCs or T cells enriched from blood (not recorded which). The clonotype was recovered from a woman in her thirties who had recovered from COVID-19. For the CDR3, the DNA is TGTGCCAGCAGCTTAGCCCTATTAGAGACCCAGTACTTC. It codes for CASSLALLETQYF.